This T cell receptor beta chain derives from a study of blood T cell repertoires in COVID-19. This study enrolled people aged about 18 to 90 from around 26 US geographic areas. Clones were sequenced by immunoSEQ multiplex PCR, and TCRdb holds only the in-frame ones, with some missing. This table holds tens of thousands of clones, roughly 91% found once. With V trimmed by 6 bases and J by 5 bases, 4 bases remained unmatched. Germline-derived CDR1 and CDR2 are SQVTM and ANQGSEA. This CDR3 is 11 amino acids long. This sequence joins TRBV29-1 and TRBJ2-7; 7 bases map to TRBD2. The source of this sequence is a woman aged 50 to 60 with acute COVID-19. Sequences were obtained from PBMCs or T cells enriched from blood (not recorded which). CDR3: CSVGRANEQYF. DNA of the CDR3: TGCAGCGTAGGGAGGGCCAACGAGCAGTACTTC.